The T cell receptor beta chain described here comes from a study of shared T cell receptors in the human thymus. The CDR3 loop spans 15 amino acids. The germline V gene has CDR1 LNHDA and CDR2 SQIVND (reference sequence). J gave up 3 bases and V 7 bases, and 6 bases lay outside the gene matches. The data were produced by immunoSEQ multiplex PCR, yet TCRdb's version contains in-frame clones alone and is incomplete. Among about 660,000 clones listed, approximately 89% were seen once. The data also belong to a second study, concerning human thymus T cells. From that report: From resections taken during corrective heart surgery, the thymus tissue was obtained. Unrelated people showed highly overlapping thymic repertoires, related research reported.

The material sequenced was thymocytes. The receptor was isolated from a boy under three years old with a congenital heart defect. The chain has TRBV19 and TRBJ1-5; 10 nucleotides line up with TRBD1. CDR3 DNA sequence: TGTGCCAGTATTCCGGGACAGGGGCTCAATCAGCCCCAGCATTTT. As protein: CASIPGQGLNQPQHF.